The present entry profiles one TCR beta chain with its context. Its antigen is as yet unknown. This sample was included in a study of blood T cells in healthy people across ages. Findings of the study overall: Naive CD4+ cells and diversity were both higher in long-lived donors than in aged donors. A strong correlation was found between TCR beta diversity and the percentage of naive T cells.

The V and J ends lost 1 base and 7 bases, in that order; junction bases with no gene match: 4. The CDR3 consists of 14 residues. Germline CDR1 and CDR2: DFQATT and SNEGSKA (reference sequence). PCR was performed a second time for 7 to 11 cycles using a sample-barcoded 5' primer and a J-beta primer mix. TCRdb itself ran the 5' RACE reads through MiXCR, one entry per CDR3 protein. The sample gives roughly 720,000 distinct CDR3 sequences, roughly 50% of which show up once; approximately 40% is in the top ten. Donors ranged from roughly 6 to 90 years old and were healthy Caucasians in Russia. Each sample used at least 7 million PBMCs.

The chain has TRBV20-1 and TRBJ1-6, with 7 bases fitting TRBD1. Sequenced sample: blood. The clonotype was recovered from a man older than 75 in good health. The CDR3 sequence: CSARAGQPNSPLHF. CDR3 DNA sequence: TGCAGTGCTAGAGCGGGACAGCCGAATTCACCCCTCCACTTT.